A single sample is the source of the 31 T cell receptor beta chains below, sequenced in a study of CD4 and CD8 cells across lung adenocarcinoma regions. TCRdb itself ran the PCR reads through MiXCR, one entry per CDR3 protein. The sample records fewer than 10,000 distinct CDR3 sequences, 45% to 65% being singletons. Sequenced input: CD8+ T cells from the center of a lung tumor. Receptor source: a female donor with lung adenocarcinoma. The CD4 and CD8 labels of this study may be unreliable.

The CDR3 loop is CASRNMTGANVLTF. In nucleotides, the CDR3 is TGTGCCAGCAGAAACATGACTGGGGCCAACGTCCTGACTTTC. V is TRBV12-3 or TRBV12-4 and J is TRBJ2-6; D gene uncertain. The CDR3 spans 14 residues. V was pared by 6 bases and J by 2 bases, with 8 bases between.

About this clonotype: One junction end does not reproduce the germline sequence, and a read error may be involved. The rearrangement links TRBV7-2 to TRBJ2-3; D not certain. TRBJ2-7 matches the DNA end more closely, so the J call is doubtful. CDR1 and CDR2 (germline): SGHTA, FQGNSA. This CDR3 spans 14 amino acids. The CDR3 DNA is TGCGCCAGCACCTTCGTAGGTGGCACAGACACGCAGTACTTC. Translated, it gives CASTFVGGTDTQYF.

Remarks on this clonotype: One end of the junction is discordant with germline, which a read error may explain. The genes are TRBV12-3 or TRBV12-4 and TRBJ2-3; D might be TRBD1 or TRBD2, each matching 5 bases. There are 16 residues in the CDR3. The CDR3 DNA is TGTGCCAGCAGTCCCCGGGACCGCCTTTGCTACGATGAGCAGTACTTT. Protein product: CASSPRDRLCYDEQYF.

The genes are TRBV5-1 and TRBJ2-1; a possible D gene is TRBD2 (6 bases). This CDR3 has 14 residues. V lost 4 bases, J lost 7 bases, and 15 bases lay in between. Germline loops: CDR1 SGHRS, CDR2 YFSETQ. In DNA form, the CDR3 reads TGCGCCAGCAGCGCGGGACCGTCATCTAATGAGCAGTTCTTC. Protein sequence: CASSAGPSSNEQFF.

The chain is built from TRBV5-4 and TRBJ2-2, with a weak D call TRBD2 (6 bases). CDR3 length: 13 residues. The ends were cut back, 3 bases at V and 8 bases at J, with 11 bases in the middle. CDR1 and CDR2 from the germline V gene are SGHNT and YYREEE (reference sequence). CDR3 protein: CASSWDFKGELFF. The CDR3 coding sequence is TGTGCCAGCAGCTGGGACTTTAAGGGGGAGCTGTTTTTT.

On this clonotype: An end of the junction differs from the germline gene, which may be a read error. The chain joins TRBV7-3 to TRBJ2-3; a possible D gene is TRBD1 (5 bases). The germline V gene encodes CDR1 SGHTA and CDR2 FQGTGA. The CDR3 contains 14 residues. For the CDR3, the DNA is TGTGGCGGCAGGTTAAGCAGGGCCACAGATATGCAGTATTTT. This codes for CGGRLSRATDMQYF.

V usage is TRBV6-1 and J usage is TRBJ2-7; TRBD1 matches 8 bases. V dropped 5 bases and J dropped 6; count of bases not matched to a gene: 9. The germline V gene encodes CDR1 MNHNS and CDR2 SASEGT. The length of the CDR3 is 14 residues. CDR3 in DNA: TGTGCCAGCAGTCCCGGGACAGGTGGTGGCGAGCAGTACTTC. Protein: CASSPGTGGGEQYF.

A remark on this clonotype: A junction boundary mismatches the germline segment, possibly from a read error. The chain joins TRBV7-2 to TRBJ2-3; the D is unclear. Germline V gives CDR1 SGHTA, CDR2 FQGNSA. The CDR3 is 13 amino acids. CDR3 coding DNA: TGTGCCAGCAGCCGCTGTGGCCCAGATACCCAGTATTTT. It yields the protein CASSRCGPDTQYF.

By proportion, this clonotype is medium-sized. This sequence joins TRBV6-4 and TRBJ2-2; 8 positions match TRBD2. The CDR3 has 23 residues. V trimming: 1 base; J trimming: 3 bases; junction bases outside the gene matches: 25. Per germline, CDR1 MRHNA and CDR2 SNTAGT. The CDR3 DNA reads as TGTGCCAGCAGTGACTTCGAACGTGGGGCCCGAGAAGCGGGAGAAGAGGACACCGGGGAGCTGTTTTTT. It translates to CASSDFERGAREAGEEDTGELFF.

This clonotype occurred many times. V is TRBV6-1 and J is TRBJ2-2; D is possibly TRBD1 (6 bases). This CDR3 is built from 14 residues. Germline CDR1 MNHNS, CDR2 SASEGT. V lost 8 bases and J lost 6, with 16 bases in between. CDR3 amino acids: CASVNRVEAGELFF. The CDR3 region has the DNA TGTGCCAGCGTGAACAGGGTGGAGGCCGGGGAGCTGTTTTTT.

This clonotype was seen ten or more times. The chain joins TRBV6-5 to TRBJ2-5, with 11 bases that match TRBD1. The germline V gene has CDR1 MNHEY and CDR2 SVGAGI. This CDR3 is 16 amino acids long. V lost 0 bases, J lost 4 bases, and 4 bases stayed unmatched. In DNA, the CDR3 is TGTGCCAGCAGTTACTCGATTGGGACAGGGGGAGAGACCCAGTACTTC. This codes for CASSYSIGTGGETQYF.

The J gene is TRBJ1-3, the V gene TRBV3-1; D unresolved. The CDR3 contains 14 residues. The ends were cut back, 1 base at V and 4 bases at J, with 8 bases in the middle. Germline CDR1 LGHDT, CDR2 YNNKEL (reference sequence). This CDR3 reads CASSQGSHGNTIYF. In nucleotides, the CDR3 is TGTGCCAGCAGCCAAGGAAGCCACGGAAACACCATATATTTT.

This clonotype was counted many times. A much larger clone differs from this one at a single base, so this may be a read error. This chain links TRBV7-2 with TRBJ2-1, with D unclear. The better agreement between TRBJ2-7 and the DNA end casts doubt on the J call. Germline V lookup: CDR1 SGHTA, CDR2 FQGNSA. There are 13 residues in the CDR3. The CDR3 loop reads CASSLVANNEQYF. CDR3 nucleotides: TGTGCCAGCAGCTTAGTTGCGAACAATGAGCAGTACTTC.

This clonotype was detected ten times or more. This chain connects TRBV5-4 to TRBJ2-1; 9 bases align to TRBD1. This CDR3 region has 11 residues. The germline gives CDR1 SGHNT, CDR2 YYREEE (reference sequence). CDR3 coding DNA: TGTGCTTTGACAGGGGGGGGGACCCAGTTCTTC. Translating gives CALTGGGTQFF.

With regard to this clonotype: No conserved phenylalanine or tryptophan ends this CDR3, so it is likely a read error. The DNA is omitted, as the CDR3 cannot be located on it reliably, and the CDR3 follows TCRdb's listing. The chain links TRBV6-1 to TRBJ2-3. The CDR3 has 14 amino acids, counting both end residues. Germline loops: CDR1 MNHNS, CDR2 SASEGT. CDR3 protein: CASGDVLITDTRYS.

Of note for this clonotype: One end of the junction is discordant with germline, which a read error may explain. This chain connects TRBV7-6 to TRBJ2-3; D is undetermined. The CDR3 is 13 residues long. Germline lookup yields CDR1 SGHVS and CDR2 FNYEAQ. CDR3 nucleotides: TGTGCCAGCCTGCCGGAGTGGCTAGATGCGCAGTATTTT. Amino acid sequence: CASLPEWLDAQYF.

In its sample, this clonotype is medium-sized. With a much larger clone just one base away, this may be a read error. The chain joins TRBV7-2 to TRBJ2-5; D assignment may be TRBD1 or TRBD2 (5 bases each). The germline gives CDR1 SGHTA, CDR2 FQGNSA. V shed 3 bases and J shed 12 bases, with 11 bases lying between them. The CDR3 is 11 residues long. DNA of the CDR3: TGTGCCAGCAGCTTCTCAGGGAGAGAGTACTTC. Its protein is CASSFSGREYF.

To note about this clonotype: Germline and junction disagree at one end, which may indicate a read error. The V gene is TRBV7-2, the J gene TRBJ2-3; TRBD2 aligns across 7 bases. CDR1 and CDR2 from the germline V gene are SGHTA and FQGNSA. This CDR3 is 15 amino acids long. The CDR3 reads CARSLGGWRGDTQYF. CDR3 in DNA: TGTGCCCGCAGCTTGGGGGGGTGGCGCGGAGATACGCAGTACTTT.

The rearrangement uses TRBV28 and TRBJ2-5, with no clear D. Germline V gene data show CDR1 as MDHEN and CDR2 as SYDVKM. This CDR3 contains 11 residues. V lost 5 bases to trimming and J lost 11 bases, with 12 bases between them. The DNA for the CDR3 is TGTGCCAGCAGTCCGCGGTTGCAGCAGTACTTC. Translating gives CASSPRLQQYF.

This clonotype was counted many times. The chain links TRBV11-3 to TRBJ2-4; 11 positions agree with TRBD1. Germline assignment: CDR1 SGHNT and CDR2 YENEEA. There are 13 residues in the CDR3. The J segment lost 13 bases and the V segment lost 5 bases, leaving 7 bases of the junction unmatched. Here the CDR3 reads CASSPGQGDTQYF. The CDR3 DNA reads as TGTGCCAGCAGCCCGGGACAGGGGGACACCCAGTACTTC.

The V gene is TRBV4-2, the J gene TRBJ2-3; possible D gene TRBD2, 5 bases. From germline, CDR1 is LGHNA and CDR2 YNFKEQ. V was shortened by 1 base and J by 6 bases, with 5 bases between the two germline ends. This CDR3 comprises 12 residues. DNA for the CDR3: TGTGCCAGCAGCCAAGCGGGGGATACGCAGTATTTT. It translates to CASSQAGDTQYF.

This clonotype was detected a few times. This may arise from a read error, as a much more abundant clone is one base away. The rearrangement joins TRBV7-2 to TRBJ2-1; a weak D match, TRBD2 (7 bases). V was shortened by 1 base and J by 10 bases, with 17 bases between the two germline ends. The germline CDR1 and CDR2 sequences are SGHTA and FQGNSA. The CDR3 consists of 15 residues. CDR3 residues: CASSLDFGGPYEQFF. CDR3 nucleotides: TGTGCCAGCAGCTTAGATTTCGGGGGGCCCTACGAGCAGTTCTTC.

This clonotype was observed once. The junction does not match germline at one end; this may be a read error. The chain joins TRBV7-3 to TRBJ2-2, with 7 bases that match TRBD2. This CDR3 has 16 amino acids. Germline V gene data show CDR1 as SGHTA and CDR2 as FQGTGA. The CDR3 here is CASSSGGEASTGTLYF. The CDR3 DNA sequence: TGTGCCAGCAGCTCGGGGGGAGAGGCGAGCACCGGTACGCTGTATTTT. Full variable domain (rest looked up from reference TRBV7-3 and TRBJ2-2): GAGVSQTPSNKVTEKGKYVELRCDPISGHTALYWYRQSLGQGPEFLIYFQGTGAADDSGLPNDRFFAVRPEGSVSTLKIQRTERGDSAVYLCASSSGGEASTGTLYFGEGSRLTVL.

This chain connects TRBV7-9 to TRBJ2-5; the D gene could be TRBD1 or TRBD2 (7 bases each). The CDR3 has 16 amino acids. The germline V and J ends were trimmed by 8 bases and 4 bases, with 23 bases remaining between them. Germline CDR1 is SEHNR and CDR2 is FQNEAQ (reference sequence). CDR3 DNA: TGTGCCAGCGGGGGGGGAGGGGGCCGTAGCCCAGAGACCCAGTACTTC. This translates into CASGGGGGRSPETQYF.

This sequence joins TRBV12-3 or TRBV12-4 and TRBJ2-1, with D perhaps TRBD1 (5 bases). CDR3 size: 13 residues. With 2 bases removed from V and 10 bases from J, the gap between germline ends came to 12 bases. The DNA of the CDR3 is TGTGCCAGCAGTTTACAACGGTACAGGGAGCAGTTCTTC. This codes for CASSLQRYREQFF.

V gene TRBV6-5 combines with J gene TRBJ2-3, with no clear D. The J call could be wrong; TRBJ2-5 is a better fit for the DNA end. This CDR3 is built from 15 residues. Germline V lookup: CDR1 MNHEY, CDR2 SVGAGI. As DNA, the CDR3 is TGTGCCAGCGAGCTATCGGGCAGAGTAACAGAGACCCAGTACTTC. This translates into CASELSGRVTETQYF.

V and J are TRBV4-1 and TRBJ2-3; D unresolved. The CDR3 has 14 residues. The ends were cut back, 7 bases at V and 9 bases at J, with 20 bases in the middle. CDR1 MGHRA and CDR2 YSYEKL come from the germline V gene. The CDR3 is CASTALEREETQYF. As DNA, the CDR3 is TGCGCCAGCACCGCGCTTGAGCGTGAGGAGACGCAGTATTTT.

The CDR3 protein is CASSSGGRYQETQYF. The DNA for the CDR3 is TGTGCCAGCAGCTCGGGCGGACGGTACCAAGAGACCCAGTACTTC. This chain joins TRBV5-6 and TRBJ2-5; D is ambiguous. V lost 3 bases and J lost 0, with 12 bases in between. CDR3 length equals 15 residues. Germline V gene lookup returns CDR1 SGHDT and CDR2 YYEEEE.

This clonotype is classed as medium-sized. The chain is built from TRBV28 and TRBJ2-4, with TRBD2 matching 8 bases. The CDR3 spans 16 residues. The germline CDR1 and CDR2 sequences are MDHEN and SYDVKM. V trimming: 6 bases; J trimming: 0 bases; junction bases outside the gene matches: 7. The CDR3 reads CASSQERELAKNIQYF. The CDR3 DNA follows: TGTGCCAGCAGCCAGGAGCGGGAGCTAGCCAAAAACATTCAGTACTTC.

V is TRBV7-2 and J is TRBJ1-5; the D is unclear. V was shortened by 2 bases and J by 16 bases, with 27 bases between the two germline ends. The CDR3 sequence is 16 residues long. The germline gives CDR1 SGHTA, CDR2 FQGNSA. CDR3 in amino acids: CASSLFRSRSNQPLHF. The CDR3 coding sequence is TGTGCCAGCAGCTTATTTCGGAGTCGGAGCAATCAGCCCCTCCATTTT.

V gene TRBV6-1 combines with J gene TRBJ2-1, with D perhaps TRBD2 (6 bases). Germline-derived CDR1 and CDR2 are MNHNS and SASEGT. V dropped 8 bases and J dropped 6 bases, with 20 bases sitting between them. This CDR3 has 15 residues. CDR3 region: CASLRGTSVGNEQFF. The DNA for the CDR3 is TGTGCCAGCCTCAGAGGGACTTCGGTAGGCAATGAGCAGTTCTTC.